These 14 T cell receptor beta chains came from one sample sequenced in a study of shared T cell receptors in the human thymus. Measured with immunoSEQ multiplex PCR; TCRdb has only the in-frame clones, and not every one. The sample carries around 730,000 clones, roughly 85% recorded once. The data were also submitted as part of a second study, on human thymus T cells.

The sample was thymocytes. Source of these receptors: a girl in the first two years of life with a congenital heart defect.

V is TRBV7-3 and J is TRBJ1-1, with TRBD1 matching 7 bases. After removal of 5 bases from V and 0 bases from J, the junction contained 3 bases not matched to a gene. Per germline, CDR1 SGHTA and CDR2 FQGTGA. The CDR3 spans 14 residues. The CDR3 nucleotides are TGTGCCAGCAGCACGGGACAGCTGAACACTGAAGCTTTCTTT. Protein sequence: CASSTGQLNTEAFF.

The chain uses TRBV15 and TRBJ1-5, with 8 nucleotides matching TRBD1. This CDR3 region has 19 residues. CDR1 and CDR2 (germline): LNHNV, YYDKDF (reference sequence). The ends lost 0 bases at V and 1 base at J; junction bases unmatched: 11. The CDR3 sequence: CATSRDRPGQGRSNQPQHF. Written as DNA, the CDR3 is TGTGCCACCAGCAGAGACCGCCCCGGACAGGGTAGGAGCAATCAGCCCCAGCATTTT.

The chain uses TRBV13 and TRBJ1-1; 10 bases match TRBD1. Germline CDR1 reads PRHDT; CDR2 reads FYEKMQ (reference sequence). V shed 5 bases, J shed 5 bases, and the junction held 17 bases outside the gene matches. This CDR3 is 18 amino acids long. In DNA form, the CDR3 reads TGTGCCAGCAGCCCACGGCCGGGACAGGGGAATAAAGCTACTGAAGCTTTCTTT. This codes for CASSPRPGQGNKATEAFF.

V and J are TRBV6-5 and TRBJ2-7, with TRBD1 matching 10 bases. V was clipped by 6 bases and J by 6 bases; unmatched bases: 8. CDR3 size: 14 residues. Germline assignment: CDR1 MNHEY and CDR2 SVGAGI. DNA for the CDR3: TGTGCCAGCAGCTCTCTTCGGGACAGGGGCGAGCAGTACTTC. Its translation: CASSSLRDRGEQYF.

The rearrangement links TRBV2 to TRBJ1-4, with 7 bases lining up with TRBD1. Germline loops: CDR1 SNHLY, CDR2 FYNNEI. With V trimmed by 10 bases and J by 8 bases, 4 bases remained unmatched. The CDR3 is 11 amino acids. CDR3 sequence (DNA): TGTGCCACTGGGGACAGAGAAAAACTGTTTTTT. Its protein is CATGDREKLFF.

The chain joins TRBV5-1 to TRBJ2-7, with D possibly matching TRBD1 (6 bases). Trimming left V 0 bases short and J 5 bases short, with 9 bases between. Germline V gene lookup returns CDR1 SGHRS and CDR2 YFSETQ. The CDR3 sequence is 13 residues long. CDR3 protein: CASSLVQGDEQYF. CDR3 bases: TGCGCCAGCAGCTTGGTACAGGGTGACGAGCAGTACTTC.

As DNA, the CDR3 is TGCGCCAGCAGCTTCGCTGGACAGGGCGGTTACGAGCAGTACTTC. Encoded protein: CASSFAGQGGYEQYF. V and J are TRBV5-1 and TRBJ2-7; 8 nucleotides agree with TRBD1. The germline V gene has CDR1 SGHRS and CDR2 YFSETQ. V lost 2 bases and J lost 4; bases outside the gene matches: 8. The CDR3 consists of 15 residues.

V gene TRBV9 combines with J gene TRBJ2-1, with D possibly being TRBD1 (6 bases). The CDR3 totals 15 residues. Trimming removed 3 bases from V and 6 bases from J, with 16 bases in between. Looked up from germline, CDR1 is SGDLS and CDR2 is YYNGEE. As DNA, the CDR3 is TGTGCCAGCAGCGAGCACAGGGTACGGGGCAATGAGCAGTTCTTC. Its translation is CASSEHRVRGNEQFF.

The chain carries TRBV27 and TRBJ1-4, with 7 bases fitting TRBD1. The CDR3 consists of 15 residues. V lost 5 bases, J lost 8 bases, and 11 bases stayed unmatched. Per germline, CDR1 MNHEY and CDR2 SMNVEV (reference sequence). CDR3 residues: CASSKTVQGREKLFF. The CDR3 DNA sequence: TGTGCCAGCAGTAAAACGGTACAGGGGAGGGAAAAACTGTTTTTT.

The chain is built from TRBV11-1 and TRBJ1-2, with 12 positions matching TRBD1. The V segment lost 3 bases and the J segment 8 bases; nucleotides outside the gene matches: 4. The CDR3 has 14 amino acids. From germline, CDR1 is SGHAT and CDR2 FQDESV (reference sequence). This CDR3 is CASSFGTGGDGYTF. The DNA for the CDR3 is TGTGCCAGCAGCTTCGGGACAGGGGGCGACGGCTACACCTTC.

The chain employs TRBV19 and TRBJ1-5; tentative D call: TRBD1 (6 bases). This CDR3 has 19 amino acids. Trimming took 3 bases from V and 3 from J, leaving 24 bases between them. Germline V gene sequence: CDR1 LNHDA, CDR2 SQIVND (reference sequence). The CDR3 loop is CASSILGTRVTPPNQPQHF. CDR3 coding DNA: TGTGCCAGTAGTATCCTCGGGACACGCGTTACACCCCCCAATCAGCCCCAGCATTTT.

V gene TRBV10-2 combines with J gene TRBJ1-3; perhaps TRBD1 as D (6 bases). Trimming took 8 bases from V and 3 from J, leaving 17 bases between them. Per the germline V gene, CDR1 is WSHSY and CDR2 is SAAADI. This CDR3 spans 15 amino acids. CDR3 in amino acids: CASRKTGFSGNTIYF. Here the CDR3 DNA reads TGCGCCAGCCGGAAGACAGGATTTAGTGGAAACACCATATATTTT.

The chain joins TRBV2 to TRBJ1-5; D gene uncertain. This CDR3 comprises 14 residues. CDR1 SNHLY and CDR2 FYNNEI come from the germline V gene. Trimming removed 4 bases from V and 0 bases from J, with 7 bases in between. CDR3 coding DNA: TGTGCCAGCAGTGGGCCCCTTAGCAATCAGCCCCAGCATTTT. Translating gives CASSGPLSNQPQHF. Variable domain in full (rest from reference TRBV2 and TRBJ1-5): EPEVTQTPSHQVTQMGQEVILRCVPISNHLYFYWYRQILGQKVEFLVSFYNNEISEKSEIFDDQFSVERPDGSNFTLKIRSTKLEDSAMYFCASSGPLSNQPQHFGDGTRLSIL.

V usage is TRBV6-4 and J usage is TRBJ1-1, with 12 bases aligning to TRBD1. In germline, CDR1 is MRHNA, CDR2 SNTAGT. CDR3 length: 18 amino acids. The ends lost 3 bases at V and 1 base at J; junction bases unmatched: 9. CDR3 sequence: CASSERDRGHLANTEAFF. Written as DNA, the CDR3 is TGTGCCAGCAGTGAACGGGACAGGGGGCATCTGGCGAACACTGAAGCTTTCTTT.